This T cell receptor beta chain was found in a study of cytomegalovirus exposure and HLA in healthy donors. PCR was performed using 60 Vbeta and 13 Jbeta primers. Profiled with immunoSEQ multiplex PCR; TCRdb holds only in-frame clones, not every one. The sample has around 100,000 clones; roughly 85% are singletons. This clonotype originated in a man aged 35 to 55 in good health and CMV-seronegative. Sample: PBMCs.

CDR3: CASGLGGAGGDEQFF. CDR3 nucleotide sequence: TGTGCTAGTGGTTTGGGCGGGGCCGGAGGGGATGAGCAGTTCTTC. V usage is TRBV12-5 and J usage is TRBJ2-1; D perhaps matches TRBD2 (6 bases). CDR3 size: 15 residues. Germline V lookup: CDR1 LGHNT, CDR2 FRNRAP. V shed 1 base and J shed 8 bases, with 15 bases lying between them.